What follows are 8 T cell receptor beta chains derived from one specimen sequenced in a study of blood T cell repertoires in COVID-19. The data were produced by immunoSEQ multiplex PCR, yet TCRdb's version contains in-frame clones alone and is incomplete. In the table there are about 270,000 clones, just over 90% of which are singletons. The specimen was PBMCs or T cells enriched from blood (not recorded which). The receptors come from a woman aged 40 to 49 with acute COVID-19.

The gene calls are TRBV30 and TRBJ1-6; D is ambiguous. Germline V lookup: CDR1 GTSNPN, CDR2 SVGIG (reference sequence). The CDR3 totals 13 residues. With 1 base removed from V and 10 bases from J, the gap between germline ends came to 11 bases. As DNA, the CDR3 is TGTGCCTGGAGTGAGGACCCGGGATCACCCCTCCACTTT. This codes for CAWSEDPGSPLHF.

The chain recombines TRBV7-9 with TRBJ1-1; a weak D match, TRBD1 (5 bases). This CDR3 contains 15 residues. Germline V gives CDR1 SEHNR, CDR2 FQNEAQ (reference sequence). V gave up 5 bases and J gave up 4 bases, with 17 bases separating them. CDR3 residues: CASSQRQSRGTEAFF. CDR3 nucleotide sequence: TGTGCCAGCAGCCAGAGACAGAGTAGAGGCACTGAAGCTTTCTTT.

J is TRBJ2-1 and V is TRBV6-2 or TRBV6-3; TRBD1 agrees at 7 bases. V lost 2 bases and J lost 5; bases outside the gene matches: 6. This CDR3 is built from 15 residues. Germline CDR1 MNHEY, CDR2 SVGEGT. CDR3 amino acids: CASSYRGLRNNEQFF. As DNA, the CDR3 is TGTGCCAGCAGTTACAGGGGGCTTCGAAACAATGAGCAGTTCTTC.

The rearrangement joins TRBV7-8 to TRBJ1-5; D is undetermined. V was trimmed by 2 bases and J by 3 bases, leaving 14 bases between them. Germline V CDR1 and CDR2: SGHVS, FQNEAQ. This CDR3 has 16 residues. The DNA of the CDR3 is TGTGCCAGCAGCTTACGAGGAGGCAGAACCAATCAGCCCCAGCATTTT. Translated, it gives CASSLRGGRTNQPQHF.

This clone has only one observation. This chain connects TRBV13 to TRBJ2-3; perhaps TRBD2 as D (6 bases). The germline CDR1 and CDR2 sequences are PRHDT and FYEKMQ (reference sequence). Trimming shortened V by 5 bases and J by 4 bases, and 13 bases separated the two germline ends. CDR3 length: 14 residues. The CDR3 spells CASSPPTRADTQYF. CDR3 DNA sequence: TGTGCCAGCAGCCCCCCGACTAGGGCAGATACGCAGTATTTT.

The chain links TRBV24-1 to TRBJ1-1; a possible D gene is TRBD1 (6 bases). Looked up from germline, CDR1 is KGHDR and CDR2 is SFDVKD. The CDR3 is made up of 13 amino acids. V shed 5 bases and J shed 1 base, with 7 bases lying between them. The CDR3 sequence: CATSVTGNTEAFF. The CDR3 nucleotides read TGTGCCACCAGTGTGACAGGGAACACTGAAGCTTTCTTT.

The chain uses TRBV7-3 and TRBJ1-5; D might be TRBD1 (5 bases). V was trimmed by 8 bases and J by 7 bases, leaving 24 bases between them. Germline loops: CDR1 SGHTA, CDR2 FQGTGA. The CDR3 loop spans 16 amino acids. This CDR3 is CASSPWGGWPRQPQHF. For the CDR3, the DNA is TGTGCCAGCTCCCCCTGGGGGGGGTGGCCCCGCCAGCCCCAGCATTTT.

The chain links TRBV13 to TRBJ1-1; possibly TRBD1 for D (5 bases). Germline V gives CDR1 PRHDT, CDR2 FYEKMQ (reference sequence). The CDR3 extends over 13 amino acids. The ends were cut back, 5 bases at V and 14 bases at J, with 21 bases in the middle. The CDR3 protein is CASSLRQTPTGFF. The CDR3 region has the DNA TGTGCCAGCAGCCTCAGACAGACCCCCACTGGATTCTTT. Using reference TRBV13 and TRBJ1-1 for the parts outside the CDR3, the full variable domain is AAGVIQSPRHLIKEKRETATLKCYPIPRHDTVYWYQQGPGQDPQFLISFYEKMQSDKGSIPDRFSAQQFSDYHSELNMSSLELGDSALYFCASSLRQTPTGFFGQGTRLTVV.